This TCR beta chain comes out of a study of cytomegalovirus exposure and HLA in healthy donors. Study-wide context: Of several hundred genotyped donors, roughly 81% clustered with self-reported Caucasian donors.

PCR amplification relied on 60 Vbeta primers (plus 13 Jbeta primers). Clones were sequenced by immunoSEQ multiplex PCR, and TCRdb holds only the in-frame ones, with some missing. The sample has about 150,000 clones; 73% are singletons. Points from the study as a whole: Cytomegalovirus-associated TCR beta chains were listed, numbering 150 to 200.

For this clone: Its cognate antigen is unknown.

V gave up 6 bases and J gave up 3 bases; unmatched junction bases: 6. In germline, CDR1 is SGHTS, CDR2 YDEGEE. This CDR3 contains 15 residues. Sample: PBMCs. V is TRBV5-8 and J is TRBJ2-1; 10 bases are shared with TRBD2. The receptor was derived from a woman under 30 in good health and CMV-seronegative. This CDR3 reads CASTTGLAVYNEQFF. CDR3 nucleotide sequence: TGTGCCAGCACGACTGGACTAGCGGTCTACAATGAGCAGTTCTTC. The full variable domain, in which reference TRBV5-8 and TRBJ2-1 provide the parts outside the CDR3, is EAGVTQSPTHLIKTRGQQATLRCSPISGHTSVYWYQQALGLGLQFLLWYDEGEERNRGNFPPRFSGRQFPNYSSELNVNALELEDSALYLCASTTGLAVYNEQFFGPGTRLTVL.